This T cell receptor beta chain is from a study of blood T cell repertoires in COVID-19. Overall study context: The study drew acute and convalescent COVID-19 samples from the United States, Italy and Spain. T cells, B-cell-depleted T cells, or PBMCs provided the cDNA or gDNA that served as material.

Germline CDR1 and CDR2: MNHEY and SVGEGT. V was clipped by 2 bases and J by 2 bases; unmatched bases: 4. CDR3 length: 17 amino acids. The method was immunoSEQ multiplex PCR; TCRdb's version includes in-frame clones alone and lacks a portion of them. The data contain some 90,000 clones, around four fifths of them seen just once; the ten biggest clones take up roughly an eighth. The receptor was derived from a human donor in a cohort sampled during active COVID-19. Sequenced sample: peripheral blood. V gene TRBV6-2 or TRBV6-3 combines with J gene TRBJ1-4; 11 bases align to TRBD1. The CDR3 DNA reads TGTGCCAGCAGTTACCTCGGACAGGGGGCGACTAATGAAAAACTGTTTTTT. Amino acid sequence: CASSYLGQGATNEKLFF.